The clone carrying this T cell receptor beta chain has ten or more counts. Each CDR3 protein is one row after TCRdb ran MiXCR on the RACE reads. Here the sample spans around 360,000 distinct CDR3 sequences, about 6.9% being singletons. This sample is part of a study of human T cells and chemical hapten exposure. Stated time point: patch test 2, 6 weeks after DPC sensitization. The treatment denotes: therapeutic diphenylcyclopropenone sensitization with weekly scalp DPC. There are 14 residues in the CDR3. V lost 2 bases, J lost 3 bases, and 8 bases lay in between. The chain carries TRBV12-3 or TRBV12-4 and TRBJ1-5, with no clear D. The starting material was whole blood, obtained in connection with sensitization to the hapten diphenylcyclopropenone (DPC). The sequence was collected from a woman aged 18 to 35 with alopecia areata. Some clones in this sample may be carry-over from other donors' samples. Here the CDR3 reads CASSLSADNQPQHF. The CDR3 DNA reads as TGTGCCAGCAGTTTATCCGCAGACAATCAGCCCCAGCATTTT.